Following are 25 T cell receptor beta chains from one sample sequenced in a study of blood T cell repertoires in COVID-19. The protocol was immunoSEQ multiplex PCR, while the TCRdb copy is restricted to in-frame clones and leaves out a portion. Of over 65,000 clones in the sample, 80% to 95% were seen once. Sequencing input: peripheral blood. Receptors were obtained from a human donor in a cohort sampled during active COVID-19.

This clone was picked up one time. This chain uses TRBV7-8 with TRBJ2-1; 8 bases agree with TRBD2. V shed 7 bases, J shed 8 bases, and the junction held 19 bases outside the gene matches. The CDR3 sequence is 17 residues long. Per the germline V gene, CDR1 is SGHVS and CDR2 is FQNEAQ. DNA of the CDR3: TGTGCCAGCACCGTACTTGGCGGGGGGAATGGAGGCGATGAGCAGTTCTTC. It codes for CASTVLGGGNGGDEQFF. Full variable domain (rest looked up from reference TRBV7-8 and TRBJ2-1): GAGVSQSPRYKVAKRGQDVALRCDPISGHVSLFWYQQALGQGPEFLTYFQNEAQLDKSGLPSDRFFAERPEGSVSTLKIQRTQQEDSAVYLCASTVLGGGNGGDEQFFGPGTRLTVL.

The V gene is TRBV4-2, the J gene TRBJ2-2, with no clear D. The CDR3 loop spans 15 amino acids. The V end lost 1 base, the J end lost 3 bases, and 9 bases lay between the germline ends. Germline CDR1 LGHNA, CDR2 YNFKEQ. The CDR3 coding sequence is TGTGCCAGCAGCCAAGTCGACACGGACACCGGGGAGCTGTTTTTT. It codes for CASSQVDTDTGELFF.

This sequence joins TRBV19 and TRBJ2-1; D is perhaps TRBD2 (6 bases). The CDR3 is 15 residues long. The germline V and J ends were trimmed by 4 bases and 0 bases, with 10 bases remaining between them. The germline CDR1 and CDR2 sequences are LNHDA and SQIVND (reference sequence). DNA for the CDR3: TGTGCCAGTAGTAGTAGCGGAAGCTCCTACAATGAGCAGTTCTTC. Amino acids: CASSSSGSSYNEQFF.

This clone was seen a few times. The chain joins TRBV2 to TRBJ1-2; 7 nucleotides line up with TRBD1. In germline, CDR1 is SNHLY, CDR2 FYNNEI. Germline trimming cut 4 bases from V and 2 bases from J; bases unmatched to any gene: 4. The CDR3 has 14 residues. CDR3 sequence reads: CASSGDSENYGYTF. The CDR3, as DNA: TGTGCCAGCAGTGGGGACAGTGAGAACTATGGCTACACCTTC.

The chain uses TRBV4-1 and TRBJ2-4, with D possibly matching TRBD2 (7 bases). Germline V gene sequence: CDR1 MGHRA, CDR2 YSYEKL. This CDR3 contains 20 residues. Deletions cut 0 bases from V and 2 bases from J, with 23 bases between. CDR3 coding DNA: TGCGCCAGCAGCCAAGATGTGTTAGGGGGAGGGCCCCCTACCAAAAACATTCAGTACTTC. Its translation: CASSQDVLGGGPPTKNIQYF.

CDR3 coding DNA: TGTGCCAGCAGCGTATTGGGGGGAGAGACCCAGTACTTC. Translation: CASSVLGGETQYF. The J gene is TRBJ2-5, the V gene TRBV7-2, with D possibly matching TRBD2 (6 bases). CDR1 is SGHTA and CDR2 is FQGNSA in the germline V gene. The CDR3 length is 13 residues. V gave up 5 bases and J gave up 4 bases, with 11 bases separating them.

This chain joins TRBV5-1 and TRBJ2-5; D is possibly TRBD1 (6 bases). V lost 4 bases, J lost 4 bases, and 23 bases lay in between. Per the germline V gene, CDR1 is SGHRS and CDR2 is YFSETQ. CDR3 length: 17 residues. The DNA for the CDR3 is TGCGCCAGCAGCCCAGCCCCCGGGACACTATTTCGAGAGACCCAGTACTTC. It is translated as CASSPAPGTLFRETQYF.

The chain joins TRBV27 to TRBJ1-4; 7 positions agree with TRBD1. The CDR3 spans 15 residues. Per the germline V gene, CDR1 is MNHEY and CDR2 is SMNVEV (reference sequence). Trimming removed 5 bases from V and 6 bases from J; junction bases left unmatched: 9. Here the CDR3 DNA reads TGTGCCAGCAGTCCGGGACAGTCCTTGTATGAAAAACTGTTTTTT. Amino acid sequence: CASSPGQSLYEKLFF.

CDR3 residues: CASSLVVYGELFF. The CDR3, as DNA: TGTGCCAGCAGCTTAGTAGTTTACGGGGAGCTGTTTTTT. The chain combines TRBV11-3 with TRBJ2-2; D gene uncertain. CDR3 length: 13 amino acids. Germline V gene sequence: CDR1 SGHNT, CDR2 YENEEA. Trimming removed 1 base from V and 7 bases from J, with 7 bases in between.

The rearrangement uses TRBV6-5 and TRBJ2-2; a possible D gene is TRBD1 (6 bases). The CDR3 runs 13 residues. The germline V gene has CDR1 MNHEY and CDR2 SVGAGI. Trimming stripped 9 bases from V and 5 bases from J, with 13 bases between. CDR3 DNA: TGTGCCAGTAGACAGGCCAGAACCGGGGAGCTGTTTTTT. This translates into CASRQARTGELFF.

A few counts support this clone. The chain joins TRBV19 to TRBJ1-2; 9 bases are a match to TRBD1. This CDR3 has 13 residues. Unmatched junction bases numbered 4, after V lost 6 bases and J lost 5 bases. Germline V lookup: CDR1 LNHDA, CDR2 SQIVND (reference sequence). CDR3 bases: TGTGCCAGTAGGGAGACAGGGGGGTATGGCTACACCTTC. It yields the protein CASRETGGYGYTF.

The chain couples TRBV18 to TRBJ1-6; 7 bases are shared with TRBD1. V was pared by 4 bases and J by 10 bases, with 13 bases of the junction left unmatched. From germline, CDR1 is KGHSH and CDR2 LQKENI. This CDR3 contains 16 residues. The CDR3: CASSLPPRTGGSPLHF. The CDR3 DNA is TGTGCCAGCTCACTCCCACCTAGGACAGGCGGCTCACCCCTCCACTTT.

V gene TRBV18 combines with J gene TRBJ2-7; 10 nucleotides match TRBD1. The CDR3 covers 14 residues. Per germline, CDR1 KGHSH and CDR2 LQKENI. The trim removed 3 bases at V and 5 bases at J, leaving 4 bases unmatched. The CDR3 loop reads CASSPGQGINEQYF. CDR3 in DNA: TGTGCCAGCTCACCGGGACAGGGGATTAACGAGCAGTACTTC.

J is TRBJ1-4 and V is TRBV10-3; 7 nucleotides match TRBD1. Germline trimming cut 3 bases from V and 8 bases from J; bases unmatched to any gene: 12. Per the germline V gene, CDR1 is ENHRY and CDR2 is SYGVKD. The CDR3 is made up of 16 amino acids. CDR3 nucleotides: TGTGCCATCAGTGACCCCAGGACAGGACATCAAGAAAAACTGTTTTTT. Residues: CAISDPRTGHQEKLFF.

The rearrangement uses TRBV19 and TRBJ1-1; TRBD1 matches 7 bases. V shed 3 bases and J 4 bases; nucleotides not matched to a gene: 2. Germline CDR1 and CDR2: LNHDA and SQIVND (reference sequence). This CDR3 is 13 amino acids long. The CDR3 bases are TGTGCCAGTAGTATTGACAGGGTCACTGAAGCTTTCTTT. This codes for CASSIDRVTEAFF.

This chain connects TRBV30 to TRBJ1-3, with 9 bases lining up with TRBD1. Germline CDR1 GTSNPN, CDR2 SVGIG (reference sequence). The CDR3 is made up of 14 amino acids. Germline trimming cut 1 base from V and 16 bases from J; bases unmatched to any gene: 14. The CDR3 loop is CAWSGSGTGSEGYF. The CDR3, as DNA: TGTGCCTGGAGTGGATCCGGGACAGGGTCTGAGGGGTATTTT.

V usage is TRBV10-1 and J usage is TRBJ1-1, with 8 bases lining up with TRBD1. The V segment lost 8 bases and the J segment 0 bases; nucleotides outside the gene matches: 8. The CDR3 runs 15 residues. From germline, CDR1 is WNHNN and CDR2 SYGVQD (reference sequence). The CDR3 here is CASSTGGILNTEAFF. In nucleotides, the CDR3 is TGCGCCAGCTCAACAGGGGGAATTTTGAACACTGAAGCTTTCTTT.

CDR3 in DNA: TGTGCCAGCAGCCAAGCCCCACCGGGACAGGGCTACTATGGCTACACCTTC. Amino acid sequence: CASSQAPPGQGYYGYTF. The chain has TRBV3-1 (or the pseudogene TRBV3-2) and TRBJ1-2, with 9 bases matching TRBD1. Looked up from germline, CDR1 is LGHDT and CDR2 is YNNKEL (reference sequence). The ends lost 1 base at V and 3 bases at J; junction bases unmatched: 9. The CDR3 runs to 17 residues.

This clone has only a few counts. J is TRBJ2-7 and V is TRBV19; 12 bases match TRBD2. Losses at the gene ends were 5 bases for V and 6 bases for J; bases not matched to a gene: 8. The CDR3 consists of 15 residues. Germline CDR1 reads LNHDA; CDR2 reads SQIVND (reference sequence). CDR3 nucleotide sequence: TGTGCCAGTAGTTCGCTAGCGGGGGGGCCGGTCGAGCAGTACTTC. It is translated as CASSSLAGGPVEQYF.

V and J are TRBV7-6 and TRBJ2-1, with 10 bases aligning to TRBD1. The CDR3 sequence is 15 residues long. The V and J ends lost 4 bases and 7 bases, in that order; junction bases with no gene match: 7. CDR1 is SGHVS and CDR2 is FNYEAQ in the germline V gene. The CDR3 loop reads CASSSGTGEENEQFF. CDR3 in DNA: TGTGCCAGCAGCTCTGGGACAGGGGAAGAGAATGAGCAGTTCTTC.

This clone was counted only a few times. This chain joins TRBV6-5 and TRBJ1-4; D is perhaps TRBD1 (5 bases). Germline V CDR1 and CDR2: MNHEY, SVGAGI. The CDR3 is 13 amino acids. The germline V and J ends were trimmed by 7 bases and 8 bases, with 14 bases remaining between them. DNA for the CDR3: TGTGCCAGCACGGGGGGACCTTGGGAAAAACTGTTTTTT. Its protein is CASTGGPWEKLFF.

The rearrangement links TRBV28 to TRBJ1-4; D remains ambiguous. Germline CDR1 reads MDHEN; CDR2 reads SYDVKM. Trimming removed 6 bases from V and 7 bases from J, with 21 bases in between. CDR3 length equals 16 residues. The CDR3 protein is CASSHPVRGRGEKLFF. The CDR3, as DNA: TGTGCCAGCAGCCATCCCGTGAGAGGGAGAGGTGAAAAACTGTTTTTT.

V is TRBV27 and J is TRBJ2-5, with 11 bases identical to TRBD1. Germline CDR1 reads MNHEY; CDR2 reads SMNVEV (reference sequence). The J segment lost 2 bases and the V segment lost 4 bases, leaving 3 bases of the junction unmatched. The CDR3 sequence is 15 residues long. CDR3 amino acids: CASSSRDRGQETQYF. The CDR3 nucleotides read TGTGCCAGCAGTTCCCGGGACAGGGGGCAAGAGACCCAGTACTTC.

This clone occurred a few times. The chain couples TRBV19 to TRBJ1-3, with D uncertain. Deletions cut 3 bases from V and 2 bases from J, with 14 bases between. The CDR3 covers 16 residues. Germline V gene lookup returns CDR1 LNHDA and CDR2 SQIVND (reference sequence). The CDR3 spells CASSIDGVRPGNTIYF. CDR3 DNA: TGTGCCAGTAGTATCGACGGGGTTCGGCCTGGAAACACCATATATTTT.

This chain connects TRBV5-6 to TRBJ2-1; tentatively, D is TRBD1 (6 bases). The germline gives CDR1 SGHDT, CDR2 YYEEEE. Trimming stripped 4 bases from V and 7 bases from J, with 18 bases between. The CDR3 totals 15 residues. CDR3 sequence reads: CASSITGSRSNEQFF. The CDR3, as DNA: TGTGCCAGCAGCATTACAGGGTCAAGGTCGAATGAGCAGTTCTTC.